This T cell receptor (beta chain) was sequenced in a study of vaccination and CD4 T cells after COVID-19. Across the whole study: There were six male and four female convalescents, and two of them were Hispanic. Study-wide findings and caveats: No early post-infection timepoints were studied, and convalescent patients studied were relatively few.

V lost 4 bases, J lost 5 bases, and 14 bases stayed unmatched. CDR3 length equals 17 residues. With the Oncomine TCR Beta short-read assay, DNA from cultured CD4+ T cells was sequenced. TCRdb re-derived calls from the PCR reads in MiXCR, one entry per CDR3 protein. In the table there are about 25,000 distinct CDR3 sequences, roughly 49% of which are singletons. About this clonotype: Its antigen is as yet unknown.

Documented treatment: approximately nine-day PBMC culture with coronavirus spike peptide pools or control peptides (ViraFEST assay). For ViraFEST, peptide pools expanded antigen-specific T cells, after which the TCRs were sequenced. Material: CD4+ T cells from blood, cultured in vitro. The sequence was collected from a human donor who had recovered from COVID-19. The rearrangement links TRBV5-3 to TRBJ1-5, with TRBD1 matching 8 bases. TRBV5-3 is an ORF, with its function uncertain. This CDR3 reads CARSTPQDRVTDQPQHF. As DNA, the CDR3 is TGTGCCAGAAGCACACCCCAGGACAGGGTTACAGATCAGCCCCAGCATTTT.